Listed below are T cell receptor beta chains from one sample, sequenced in a study of blood T cells in healthy people across ages. TCRdb re-derived calls from the 5' RACE reads in MiXCR, one entry per CDR3 protein. The sample records about a million distinct CDR3 sequences, roughly 50% being singletons. Sample: blood. The source is a woman aged 55 to 70 in good health. The CDR3 runs from the conserved cysteine through the conserved F or W. Each record gives: D gene, J gene, CDR3 length, clone size, V gene, CDR3 DNA, CDR3 protein. A D gene is named only where the DNA matches it firmly. Size values are once, few and many counts, or a class for expanded clones, and some rows have none.

>TRBD2|TRBJ2-5|16|.|TRBV6-2/TRBV6-3
TGTGCCAGCAGTTACCAGGCTAGCGGGCTCCAAGAGACCCAGTACTTC
CASSYQASGLQETQYF
>.|TRBJ2-3|14|.|TRBV12-3/TRBV12-4
TGTGCCAGCAGTTTAACCCATTTGGAAGATACGCAGTATTTT
CASSLTHLEDTQYF
>.|TRBJ2-7|13|.|TRBV24-1
TGTGCCACCAGTGATCAAAACCGTCGCGAGCAGTACTTC
CATSDQNRREQYF
>TRBD2|TRBJ2-2|18|.|TRBV6-2/TRBV6-3
TGTGCCAGCAGTTACGGGATTAGCGGGAGGACGAACACCGGGGAGCTGTTTTTT
CASSYGISGRTNTGELFF
>.|TRBJ1-1|14|few|TRBV12-3/TRBV12-4
TGTGCCAGCAGTTTTATTATCAGCCGCACTGAAGCTTTCTTT
CASSFIISRTEAFF
>.|TRBJ2-7|14|.|TRBV4-1
TGCGCCAGCAGCCAAGATCGGATTCTGTACGAGCAGTACTTC
CASSQDRILYEQYF
>.|TRBJ2-4|15|.|TRBV4-3
TGCGCCAGCAGCCAAGGTAGTCCAGGGGCGGACATTCAGTACTTC
CASSQGSPGADIQYF
>.|TRBJ1-2|11|.|TRBV20-1
TGCAGTGCCGGACGGGAGTATGGCTACACCTTC
CSAGREYGYTF
>.|TRBJ2-3|14|.|TRBV7-2
TGTGCCAGCAGTTCCTCGGCGGTCACAGATACGCAGTATTTT
CASSSSAVTDTQYF
>TRBD1|TRBJ1-2|14|.|TRBV6-5
TGTGCCAGCAGTTCTCCGGGACAGAGCTATGTCTACACCTTC
CASSSPGQSYVYTF
>TRBD1|TRBJ1-1|16|.|TRBV6-4
TGTGCCAGCAGTCCCGGGACAGGGGTTGGGACCACTGAAGCTTTCTTT
CASSPGTGVGTTEAFF
>.|TRBJ2-6|15|few|TRBV6-6
TGTGCCAGCAGTTCCACGGACAGATGGGCCAACGTCCTGACTTTC
CASSSTDRWANVLTF
>TRBD2|TRBJ2-1|12|few|TRBV6-5
TGTGCCACTAGCGGGAGGGCCAGTGAGCAGTTCTTC
CATSGRASEQFF
>.|TRBJ2-5|13|few|TRBV5-1
TGCGCCAGCAGTAGGGCGGTAGAAGAGACCCAGTACTTC
CASSRAVEETQYF
>TRBD1|TRBJ2-3|15|.|TRBV12-3/TRBV12-4
TGTGCCAGCAGCTATGCCGGGACAGGGGGCGATACGCAGTATTTT
CASSYAGTGGDTQYF
>.|TRBJ1-5|15|few|TRBV12-3/TRBV12-4
TGTGCCAGCAGTTTCCAGGGAGCGAGCAATCAGCCCCAGCATTTT
CASSFQGASNQPQHF
>TRBD2|TRBJ2-7|15|.|TRBV7-3
TGTGCCAGCAGCTTAACTAGCGGGAGTTTTTCCGAGCAGTACTTC
CASSLTSGSFSEQYF
>.|TRBJ1-4|13|.|TRBV7-2
TGTGCCAGCAGCTCCGTGGGTGGGGAAAAACTGTTTTTT
CASSSVGGEKLFF
>.|TRBJ2-3|15|few|TRBV2
TGTGCCAGCAGCCGAGAAGCGGCTAGCACAGATACGCAGTATTTT
CASSREAASTDTQYF
>TRBD2|TRBJ2-5|15|.|TRBV20-1
TGCAGTGCTAGTTCACTAGCGGGATTCCAAGAGACCCAGTACTTC
CSASSLAGFQETQYF
>TRBD2|TRBJ2-1|15|many|TRBV5-1
TGCGCCAGCAGCTTGGCTGCGGGAGGGTACAATGAGCAGTTCTTC
CASSLAAGGYNEQFF
>.|TRBJ2-3|13|few|TRBV12-3/TRBV12-4
TGTGCCAGCACCGCGACAGGAGCAGATACGCAGTATTTT
CASTATGADTQYF
>.|TRBJ2-3|13|few|TRBV29-1
TGCAGCGCCCCCACTCCCAGAGCAGATACGCAGTATTTT
CSAPTPRADTQYF
>.|TRBJ2-5|14|.|TRBV29-1
TGCAGCGTTGGTGGGGCCAACCTAGGGGAGACCCAGTACTTC
CSVGGANLGETQYF
>TRBD2|TRBJ2-1|15|.|TRBV10-2
TGCGCCAGCAGTCGAGGACTAGCGGAAAAAAATGAGCAGTTCTTC
CASSRGLAEKNEQFF
>TRBD2|TRBJ2-1|16|few|TRBV5-1
TGCGCCAGCAGCTTGGCTGTCGGGAGGGCGAGAAATGAGCAGTTCTTC
CASSLAVGRARNEQFF
>TRBD2|TRBJ2-1|19|few|TRBV7-6
TGTGCCAGCAGCCACGGACTAGCGGAGGGACAAAGCTCCTACAATGAGCAGTTCTTC
CASSHGLAEGQSSYNEQFF
>TRBD2|TRBJ2-1|17|.|TRBV20-1
TGCAGTGCTAGGGAAGGTCTAGCGGGAGCTAAATACAATGAGCAGTTCTTC
CSAREGLAGAKYNEQFF
>.|TRBJ2-3|11|once|TRBV7-6
TGTGTCAGCCAAGGGACAGATACGCAGTATTTT
CVSQGTDTQYF